A selection of T cell receptor beta chains follows, all from one sample in a study of tumor-infiltrating lymphocytes in primary liver carcinoma. TCRdb reprocessed the multiplex PCR reads with MiXCR, giving one entry per CDR3 protein. The sample lists about 19,000 distinct CDR3 sequences, roughly three quarters occurring once. Sequenced material: liver tumor tissue from sampling region 4. The source is a woman aged 30 to 39 with primary liver carcinoma and hepatitis B virus infection. CDR3s include the opening cysteine and the closing phenylalanine or tryptophan. The D gene is left open where the match is weak. Expanded clones are given a class, and other clones once, few, many or no size at all.

CDR3 DNA,CDR3 protein,D gene,V gene,J gene,clone size
TGCGCCAGCAGCGCTTGGGACATGGGGCGCAAGTGGTGGAGTAACACTGAAGCTTTCTTT,CASSAWDMGRKWWSNTEAFF,NA,TRBV11-2,TRBJ1-1,once
TGTGCCAGTAGCTCACCTTGGATAGCGGTAGACAACGAGCAGTACTTC,CASSSPWIAVDNEQYF,NA,TRBV6-5,TRBJ2-7,NA
TGTGCCAGCACAGAACAGGGGAGCGTCCCCAGTCAGCCCCAACATTTT,CASTEQGSVPSQPQHF,TRBD1,TRBV6-1,TRBJ1-5,NA
TGCGCCAGCAACCCAGACTCTCCAGGGTCCTACGAGCAGTACTTC,CASNPDSPGSYEQYF,NA,TRBV4-3,TRBJ2-7,NA
TGTAACAGCAGCACAGGGGGCAGCAATCAGCCTCAGCATTTT,CNSSTGGSNQPQHF,TRBD1,TRBV5-6,TRBJ1-5,NA
TGTGCCAGCAGTCCGCCACTCAGGGCGACCTCCGAGCAGTACTTC,CASSPPLRATSEQYF,NA,TRBV28,TRBJ2-7,NA
TGTGCCAGCAGGGAAAGGGGCGCCCCCTTTTCACCCCTCCACTTT,CASRERGAPFSPLHF,NA,TRBV6-5,TRBJ1-6,once
TGTGCCAGCAGCCATGAACACATAGGACAGGGGGGACCGCGCGAGCAATATTTC,CASSHEHIGQGGPREQYF,TRBD1,TRBV4-2,TRBJ2-7,NA
TGCAGTGCTAAGACTAGCGGGAGAATCTACGAGCAGTACTTC,CSAKTSGRIYEQYF,TRBD2,TRBV20-1,TRBJ2-7,few
TGTACCAGCGGCTTAGGGGGACAAGGATTTTTCAAAGATACGCAGTATTTT,CTSGLGGQGFFKDTQYF,NA,TRBV11-2,TRBJ2-3,NA
TGCGTCAGCAGCCAAGCTGTGGCGGGGAGTCACATTAGCTACGAGCAGTACTTC,CVSSQAVAGSHISYEQYF,NA,TRBV4-3,TRBJ2-7,NA
TGTGCCTGCGCTAGCGGGACGGCGAGCATAGATACGCAGTATTTT,CACASGTASIDTQYF,TRBD2,TRBV2,TRBJ2-3,once
TGTGCCATCAGTGAATTGTGGGGCGAGCAGTTCTTC,CAISELWGEQFF,NA,TRBV10-3,TRBJ2-1,many
TGTGCCAGCAGCTTGACCAGGGAGTCAGATACGCAGTATTTT,CASSLTRESDTQYF,NA,TRBV5-6,TRBJ2-3,NA
TGTGCCAGCAGTTACAAGGACAACAGCTCCCACGAACAGTACTTC,CASSYKDNSSHEQYF,NA,TRBV6-5,TRBJ2-7,few
TGTGCCAGCAGCCCCCTGGACGCCCGTTCCTACGATCAGTACTTC,CASSPLDARSYDQYF,NA,TRBV11-1,TRBJ2-7,NA
TGTGCCAGCAGCTGGGGACTAGCCGCACATTACGAGCAGCACTTT,CASSWGLAAHYEQHF,TRBD2,TRBV7-9,TRBJ2-7,once
TGTGCTAGCACCGACGGGTGGGCCAGCACAGATACGAAGTATTTT,CASTDGWASTDTKYF,NA,TRBV7-2,TRBJ2-3,NA
TGTGCCAGCAGTGCAGGGTACAATGAGCAGTTCTTC,CASSAGYNEQFF,NA,TRBV2,TRBJ2-1,many
TGTGTCAGCTGTTCCTCAGGGTGGGGGAATGAAAAACTGTTTTTT,CVSCSSGWGNEKLFF,NA,TRBV28,TRBJ1-4,NA
TGTGCGAGCACCATGACGGGCTTCTATGGGGCCAACGTCCTGACTTTC,CASTMTGFYGANVLTF,NA,TRBV5-8,TRBJ2-6,NA
TGTGCCAGCAGCTTAAAGTACGAAGGTTCAGGAAAACTGTTTTTT,CASSLKYEGSGKLFF,NA,TRBV7-8,TRBJ1-4,many
TGTGCCAGCGACTTGGACAGGGGGGATGAGCAGTTCTTC,CASDLDRGDEQFF,TRBD1,TRBV7-9,TRBJ2-1,NA
TGCAGCGTTGAGGGGTCGCGGAGAGGCAGGGCCAGCGATGAGCAGTTCTTC,CSVEGSRRGRASDEQFF,NA,TRBV29-1,TRBJ2-1,NA
TGCGCCAACAGCGTACTAGCGGGAGGGCCCCGTTCGAACTCCGGGAAGCTGTTTTTT,CANSVLAGGPRSNSGKLFF,TRBD2,TRBV4-3,TRBJ2-2,NA
TGTAGCGTGGGACAGGTGAACAGTGAAGCTTTCTTT,CSVGQVNSEAFF,TRBD1,TRBV29-1,TRBJ1-1,NA
TGTGCCAGCAGTCCAGCCAATGGGCATTACTTC,CASSPANGHYF,NA,TRBV11-2,TRBJ2-7,NA
TGTGCCAGCAGCGTAGAGGGACACCCTCCACGGACAGATACGCAGTATTTT,CASSVEGHPPRTDTQYF,NA,TRBV5-4,TRBJ2-3,NA
TGTGTCAGCATTCAAAGACCTGGGAGGCCCCGAGGAGATACGCAGTATTTT,CVSIQRPGRPRGDTQYF,NA,TRBV6-6,TRBJ2-3,NA
TGTGCCAGCAGTTTTTTTGGTGAGTGGTTCTTC,CASSFFGEWFF,NA,TRBV28,TRBJ2-1,few
TGCGCCAGCAGCCATGACTGGGCGGTAACTGAAGCTTCCTTT,CASSHDWAVTEASF,NA,TRBV4-3,TRBJ1-1,NA